The 4 T cell receptor beta chains below come from one sample, sequenced in a study of human T cells and chemical hapten exposure. TCRdb reanalysed the RACE reads using MiXCR and keeps one entry per CDR3 protein. The table lists about 34,000 distinct CDR3 sequences, about 5.5% of them singletons. The time point here: healthy volunteer bleed at 6 weeks. From whole blood left unfractionated, total RNA was extracted. Material for sequencing was whole blood. The receptor set was obtained from a human donor in good health. Some clones in this sample may be carry-over from other donors' samples.

The chain uses TRBV27 and TRBJ1-2; D remains ambiguous. V was pared by 6 bases and J by 5 bases, with 16 bases between. The CDR3 spans 14 residues. Germline-derived CDR1 and CDR2 are MNHEY and SMNVEV (reference sequence). The CDR3 nucleotides read TGTGCCAGCAGGGGGTCTTCATCCTTTTATGGCTACACCTTC. It is translated as CASRGSSSFYGYTF.

The V gene is TRBV3-1, the J gene TRBJ2-3, with 7 bases matching TRBD1. This CDR3 is 14 amino acids long. Germline trimming cut 4 bases from V and 5 bases from J; bases unmatched to any gene: 6. The germline gives CDR1 LGHDT, CDR2 YNNKEL (reference sequence). As DNA, the CDR3 is TGTGCCAGCAGCCGAGTGAGACAGGGAGATACGCAGTATTTT. This codes for CASSRVRQGDTQYF.

This clonotype was seen only a few times. This rearrangement joins TRBV7-2 to TRBJ2-7; tentative D call: TRBD2 (7 bases). V lost 2 bases and J lost 4, with 24 bases in between. Germline CDR1 and CDR2: SGHTA and FQGNSA. This CDR3 spans 18 amino acids. The CDR3 loop reads CASSLPLLGREGGYEQYF. The CDR3 region has the DNA TGTGCCAGCAGCTTACCCCTCCTGGGGAGGGAGGGGGGGTACGAGCAGTACTTC.

A remark on this clonotype: With a much larger clone just one base away, this may be a read error. This sequence joins TRBV7-2 and TRBJ2-7; D perhaps matches TRBD2 (5 bases). The CDR3 is made up of 14 amino acids. Germline CDR1 is SGHTA and CDR2 is FQGNSA. The V end was cut by 5 bases, the J end by 6 bases, with 17 bases between. The CDR3 sequence is CASSITGLPSEQYF. In nucleotides, the CDR3 is TGTGCCAGCAGCATAACCGGACTGCCGAGCGAGCAGTACTTC.